These 5 T cell receptor beta chains were all obtained from the same sample, sequenced in a study of blood T cell repertoires in COVID-19. Generated by immunoSEQ multiplex PCR, the TCRdb table keeps only in-frame clones and is missing some. The profile covers about 80,000 clones, with almost 85% appearing a single time and about 12% taken by the ten largest. The material sequenced was peripheral blood. The receptors were sampled from a man older than 75 with acute or convalescent COVID-19.

This clone was seen once. The CDR3 coding sequence is TGTGCCAGCAGCCAGGGGACTAGCTCCTACGAGCAGTACTTC. This encodes CASSQGTSSYEQYF. The V and J genes are TRBV3-1 (or the pseudogene TRBV3-2) and TRBJ2-7; 8 nucleotides line up with TRBD2. With 3 bases clipped from V and 0 bases from J, the junction kept 1 base outside the gene matches. There are 14 residues in the CDR3. Germline V gene sequence: CDR1 LGHDT, CDR2 YNNKEL (reference sequence).

This rearrangement joins TRBV7-3 to TRBJ2-1; D gene unclear. The CDR3 consists of 13 residues. Germline V lookup: CDR1 SGHTA, CDR2 FQGTGA. V was trimmed by 2 bases and J by 10 bases, leaving 12 bases between them. CDR3 bases: TGTGCCAGCAGCTTATCCCCGTCAGGAGAGCAGTTCTTC. It is translated as CASSLSPSGEQFF.

DNA of the CDR3: TGTGCCAGCAGTCCCACCTCTAGCGGGAATCCCGGGGAGCTGTTTTTT. It yields the protein CASSPTSSGNPGELFF. This sequence joins TRBV6-2 or TRBV6-3 and TRBJ2-2, with 9 nucleotides matching TRBD2. The CDR3 contains 16 residues. J lost 6 bases, V lost 5 bases, and 10 bases had no gene match. Germline V gene sequence: CDR1 MNHEY, CDR2 SVGEGT.

This sequence joins TRBV10-3 and TRBJ1-1; 8 bases fit TRBD1. Losses at the gene ends were 7 bases for V and 2 bases for J; bases not matched to a gene: 6. CDR1 is ENHRY, CDR2 SYGVKD, per germline. The CDR3 covers 14 residues. The CDR3 region is CAIKPGQENTEAFF. The CDR3 bases are TGTGCCATCAAGCCGGGACAGGAAAACACTGAAGCTTTCTTT.

The J gene is TRBJ2-2, the V gene TRBV7-3, with D perhaps matching TRBD2 (5 bases). V lost 2 bases, J lost 8 bases, and 15 bases lay in between. Germline loops: CDR1 SGHTA, CDR2 FQGTGA. The CDR3 totals 15 residues. The CDR3 region is CASSLQRRTSGELFF. In DNA form, the CDR3 reads TGTGCCAGCAGCTTACAACGGCGGACTTCGGGGGAGCTGTTTTTT.